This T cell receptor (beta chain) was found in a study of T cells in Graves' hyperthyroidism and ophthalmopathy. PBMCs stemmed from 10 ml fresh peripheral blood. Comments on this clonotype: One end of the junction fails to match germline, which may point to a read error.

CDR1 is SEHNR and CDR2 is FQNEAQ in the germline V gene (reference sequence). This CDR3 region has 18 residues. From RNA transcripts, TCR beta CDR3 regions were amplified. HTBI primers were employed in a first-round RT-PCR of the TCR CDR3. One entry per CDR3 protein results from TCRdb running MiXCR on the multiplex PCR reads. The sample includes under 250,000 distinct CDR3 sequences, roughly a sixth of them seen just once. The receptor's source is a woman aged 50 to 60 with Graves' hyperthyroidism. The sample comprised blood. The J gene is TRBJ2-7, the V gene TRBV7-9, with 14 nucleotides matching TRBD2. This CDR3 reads CASSQQPGLAGAEYEQYF. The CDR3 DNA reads TGCGCCAGCAGCCAACAACCGGGACTAGCGGGAGCTGAGTACGAGCAGTACTTC. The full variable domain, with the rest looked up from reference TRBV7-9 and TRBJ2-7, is DTGVSQNPRHKITKRGQNVTFRCDPISEHNRLYWYRQTLGQGPEFLTYFQNEAQLEKSRLLSDRFSAERPKGSFSTLEIQRTEQGDSAMYLCASSQQPGLAGAEYEQYFGPGTRLTVT.